This T cell receptor beta chain was identified during a study of shared clonotypes between healthy human individuals. Study-wide points: About 5% of naive CD4 clonotypes were shared across several donors.

Of note for this clone: The target antigen is unknown. The identical CDR3 is also encoded by other nucleotide sequences in the sample.

This CDR3 contains 11 residues. The germline CDR1 and CDR2 sequences are MDHEN and SYDVKM. V lost 3 bases and J lost 8, with 7 bases in between. Data came from immunoSEQ multiplex PCR; TCRdb stores just in-frame clones and leaves some out. The repertoire holds some 2,500,000 clones, with under 95% as singletons. This clonotype was obtained from a man aged 18 to 29 in good health. Some clones in this sample may be carry-over from other donors' samples. V is TRBV28 and J is TRBJ1-2, with D maybe TRBD1 (5 bases). Sequencing was done on a sample of naive CD4+ T cells from PBMCs. Subset here: CD45RA+ positively selected. CDR3 region: CASSFWGGYTF. CDR3 DNA sequence: TGTGCCAGCAGTTTCTGGGGGGGCTACACCTTC.